Each of the 2 T cell receptor beta chains below was sequenced from the same sample in a study of T cell responses to AZD1222 COVID-19 vaccine. Assay: immunoSEQ multiplex PCR; the TCRdb copy retains only in-frame clones and omits some. The sample carries fewer than 200,000 clones, 90% recorded once. Sequences were derived from peripheral blood, sampled on day 0 of AZD1222 vaccination. These receptors all stem from an adult in good health.

The CDR3 DNA sequence: TGTGCCACCAGTGAATGGGACCAAGAGACCCAGTACTTC. The encoded protein is CATSEWDQETQYF. The rearrangement uses TRBV24-1 and TRBJ2-5; unclear D gene. Germline V gene sequence: CDR1 KGHDR, CDR2 SFDVKD. Trimming shortened V by 4 bases and J by 0 bases, and 5 bases separated the two germline ends. CDR3 length: 13 amino acids.

The rearrangement joins TRBV28 to TRBJ1-2; TRBD1 aligns across 7 bases. The CDR3 spans 13 residues. Germline V gene sequence: CDR1 MDHEN, CDR2 SYDVKM. After removal of 6 bases from V and 7 bases from J, the junction contained 8 bases not matched to a gene. The CDR3 DNA reads as TGTGCCAGCAGCCTGGGACAGACGTCTGGCTACACCTTC. It encodes CASSLGQTSGYTF.